This T cell receptor beta chain was observed in a study of cytomegalovirus exposure and HLA in healthy donors. The CDR3 length is 14 residues. Germline loops: CDR1 MDHEN, CDR2 SYDVKM. V dropped 10 bases and J dropped 7; count of bases not matched to a gene: 13. 60 Vbeta and 13 Jbeta primers were used in PCR. Some clones are missing from TCRdb's copy, which holds only in-frame ones; the method was immunoSEQ multiplex PCR. The sample has roughly 100,000 clones, around 83% seen once; the top ten hold 3.5% to 5%. The receptor was derived from a man aged 30 to 45 in good health and CMV-seronegative. The chain employs TRBV28 and TRBJ1-2, with TRBD1 matching over 9 bases. The sequenced sample was PBMCs. This CDR3 is CATGYRDREAGYTF. CDR3 nucleotides: TGTGCCACCGGCTACCGGGACAGGGAGGCTGGCTACACCTTC.